Listed below are T cell receptor beta chains from one sample, sequenced in a study of monozygotic twins with inflammatory bowel disease. TCRdb reprocessed the 5' RACE reads, keeping one entry per CDR3 protein, no DNA. This listing includes some 99,000 distinct CDR3 sequences. The sample consisted of blood. These receptors were collected from a human donor with ulcerative colitis or Crohn's disease, or a healthy co-twin of an affected twin (not recorded which). The CDR3 runs from the conserved cysteine through the conserved F or W.

j_call	cdr3_length	v_call	cdr3_aa
TRBJ1-1	15	TRBV7-3	CASSPGGEGTAEAFF
TRBJ2-7	15	TRBV12-3/TRBV12-4	CASSWGLGSPYEQYF
TRBJ2-1	13	TRBV15	CATSRDYPNEQFF
TRBJ2-1	16	TRBV13	CASSLGGIGGHNEQFF
TRBJ2-7	16	TRBV28	CASKPIWGVPSYEQYF
TRBJ1-2	13	TRBV29-1	CSVSQTGGEGYTF
TRBJ1-5	13	TRBV29-1	CSVKDDDSQPQHF
TRBJ2-1	14	TRBV20-1	CSARATSVYNEQFF
TRBJ2-2	13	TRBV10-3	CATGTALTGELFF
TRBJ2-4	15	TRBV20-1	CSAREQGSAKNIQYF
TRBJ1-1	15	TRBV7-9	CASSLGIRDGTEAFF
TRBJ2-5	14	TRBV7-3	CASSLTHGGETQYF
TRBJ1-4	16	TRBV5-1	CASSFYPVTVDEKLFF
TRBJ1-3	13	TRBV29-1	CSVDSGSGNTIYF
TRBJ2-2	15	TRBV5-1	CASLKGREVDEELFF
TRBJ2-5	16	TRBV7-2	CASSLVGEGTGETQYF
TRBJ2-3	17	TRBV4-2	CASSPIGQGPWADTQYF
TRBJ2-1	17	TRBV19	CASSGSPSGFYSAEQFF
TRBJ2-1	13	TRBV20-1	CSARGTGSGEHFF
TRBJ1-3	16	TRBV12-3/TRBV12-4	CASSLVYGISGNTIYF
TRBJ2-3	16	TRBV2	CASKTSGRLSTDTQYF
TRBJ2-5	13	TRBV25-1	CASSLGQVETQYF
TRBJ2-7	13	TRBV14	CASSHLQDYEQYF
TRBJ1-1	16	TRBV9	CASSAQTRGLGTEAFF
TRBJ1-3	14	TRBV7-2	CASSFGRGGNTIYF
TRBJ2-3	13	TRBV20-1	CSVLGQITDTQYF